The clone carrying this T cell receptor beta chain appeared many times. The antigen is not known. The sample is drawn from a study of molecular identifiers for immune sequencing clone quantification. Study-level results: Spiked Jurkat TCR RNA equivalent to one cell was reportedly detectable in approximately 980,000 naive cells.

Each CDR3 protein gets one entry after TCRdb re-called the PCR reads with MiXCR. The top ten clones hold 0.84% of a sample with 490,000 or so distinct CDR3 sequences, about 21% of them seen once. The receptor was derived from a human donor in good health. Some libraries in this study had Jurkat cell RNA spiked in. The material sequenced was naive CD8+ T cells from blood, with Jurkat cell RNA spiked in. The subset here: FACS-sorted CD8+CD4-CCR7+CD45RA+ naive T cells.

Here the CDR3 DNA reads TGTGCCAGCAGTTTCGAAAGGACAGCGAACACCGGGGAGCTGTTTTTT. Its translation is CASSFERTANTGELFF. This chain connects TRBV12-3 or TRBV12-4 to TRBJ2-2, with a possible D match to TRBD1 (6 bases). This CDR3 has 16 residues. Trimming took 3 bases from V and 0 from J, leaving 11 bases between them.